One and the same sample provided the 11 T cell receptor beta chains below, sequenced in a study of regulatory T cells in long-lasting Graves disease. Time point noted: newly diagnosed GD, antithyroid drugs for less than 3 months. The TCR library was made from RNA extracted from PBMCs. CDR3-region Arm-PCR and iRepertoire HTBI primers produced the TCR beta libraries. TCRdb re-derived calls from the multiplex PCR reads in MiXCR, one entry per CDR3 protein. The sample holds roughly 610,000 distinct CDR3 sequences, approximately 16% seen once. These data also featured in a second study, about T cells in Graves' hyperthyroidism and ophthalmopathy.

The sample here was peripheral blood mononuclear cells (PBMCs), taken at new diagnosis, from a patient treated with antithyroid drugs. These receptors all come from a man in his late teens or twenties with Graves disease.

This chain links TRBV10-2 with TRBJ2-7; D may be TRBD1 or TRBD2 (5 bases each). The CDR3 consists of 16 residues. CDR1 is WSHSY and CDR2 is SAAADI in the germline V gene. Between the trimmed V and J ends, which lost 8 bases and 1 base, there was a span of 21 bases. The CDR3 bases are TGCGCCAGCTCAAACCTCGGGGCGACGAGGTCCTACGAGCAGTACTTC. It yields the protein CASSNLGATRSYEQYF.

This clonotype was counted ten times or more. V and J are TRBV7-9 and TRBJ2-1, with TRBD1 matching over 9 bases. The J segment lost 10 bases and the V segment lost 1 base, leaving 11 bases of the junction unmatched. The CDR3 covers 16 residues. Germline V gene data show CDR1 as SEHNR and CDR2 as FQNEAQ (reference sequence). CDR3 DNA: TGTGCCAGCAGCTTAGGGAGTCCCGGGACAGGGATGGAGCAGTTCTTC. It translates to CASSLGSPGTGMEQFF. Full variable domain (rest looked up from reference TRBV7-9 and TRBJ2-1): DTGVSQNPRHKITKRGQNVTFRCDPISEHNRLYWYRQTLGQGPEFLTYFQNEAQLEKSRLLSDRFSAERPKGSFSTLEIQRTEQGDSAMYLCASSLGSPGTGMEQFFGPGTRLTVL.

This clonotype was counted between two and nine times. The DNA is left out, because the CDR3 cannot be placed on it with certainty; the CDR3 is given as TCRdb lists it. This chain joins TRBV11-2 and TRBJ2-5; the table's D call, TRBD2, was not checked against the DNA. Looked up from germline, CDR1 is SGHAT and CDR2 is FQNNGV. The CDR3 length is 17 residues, termini included. This CDR3 reads CASSFGSGGRIQETQYF.

This clonotype showed up many times. This sequence joins TRBV3-1 and TRBJ1-2, with D unresolved. With 0 bases removed from V and 2 bases from J, the gap between germline ends came to 19 bases. The V gene's germline CDR1 is LGHDT and CDR2 YNNKEL (reference sequence). The CDR3 is made up of 18 amino acids. The DNA for the CDR3 is TGTGCCAGCAGCCAAGAAGGATGGACGGAGGGCTTCAACTATGGCTACACCTTC. Its translation: CASSQEGWTEGFNYGYTF.

This chain joins TRBV7-9 and TRBJ2-1; D may match TRBD1 or TRBD2 (6 bases each). The CDR3 loop spans 16 amino acids. The germline V and J ends were trimmed by 5 bases and 3 bases, with 17 bases remaining between them. Looked up from germline, CDR1 is SEHNR and CDR2 is FQNEAQ (reference sequence). The chain's CDR3 is CASSPLGGQLYNEQFF. The CDR3 DNA follows: TGTGCCAGCAGCCCCCTGGGGGGCCAACTCTACAATGAGCAGTTCTTC.

This clonotype was seen repeatedly, ten times or more. The V call is TRBV5-1, the J call TRBJ2-1; TRBD2 matches 13 bases. In germline, CDR1 is SGHRS, CDR2 YFSETQ. V lost 0 bases, J lost 15 bases, and 9 bases stayed unmatched. This CDR3 comprises 15 residues. CDR3 coding DNA: TGCGCCAGCAGCTTGGCCCAGGGGACTAGCGGGGTCCGGTTCTTC. Protein: CASSLAQGTSGVRFF.

There are a few counts of this clonotype. J is TRBJ1-2 and V is TRBV4-1; tentatively, D is TRBD1 (5 bases). V shed 4 bases and J shed 6 bases, with 18 bases lying between them. From germline, CDR1 is MGHRA and CDR2 YSYEKL. This CDR3 is 15 amino acids long. Here the CDR3 DNA reads TGCGCCAGCAGCCGCCCTCTGGGGGTTGTAGATGGCTACACCTTC. This encodes CASSRPLGVVDGYTF.

This clonotype has only a few counts. The V gene is TRBV18, the J gene TRBJ2-7, with 9 bases matching TRBD1. Germline trimming cut 3 bases from V and 3 bases from J; bases unmatched to any gene: 15. Per the germline V gene, CDR1 is KGHSH and CDR2 is LQKENI. This CDR3 has 18 residues. The CDR3 sequence: CASSPLPGQGDPRYEQYF. DNA for the CDR3: TGTGCCAGCTCACCCCTTCCGGGACAGGGCGACCCTCGCTACGAGCAGTACTTC. The variable domain in full, with the rest retrieved from reference TRBV18 and TRBJ2-7, is NAGVMQNPRHLVRRRGQEARLRCSPMKGHSHVYWYRQLPEEGLKFMVYLQKENIIDESGMPKERFSAEFPKEGPSILRIQQVVRGDSAAYFCASSPLPGQGDPRYEQYFGPGTRLTVT.

This chain links TRBV2 with TRBJ2-3; tentatively, D is TRBD1 (5 bases). The CDR3 is 15 amino acids. Per the germline V gene, CDR1 is SNHLY and CDR2 is FYNNEI. Trimming removed 3 bases from V and 4 bases from J, with 14 bases in between. The CDR3 coding sequence is TGTGCCAGCAGTGACCCAGGGCGAGTAGCAGATACGCAGTATTTT. Encoded protein: CASSDPGRVADTQYF.

This clonotype appeared many times. The V call is TRBV29-1, the J call TRBJ2-7; the match to TRBD2 covers 7 bases. The germline CDR1 and CDR2 sequences are SQVTM and ANQGSEA. The CDR3 covers 13 residues. The CDR3 protein is CSARRGLAEEQYF. In DNA, the CDR3 is TGCAGTGCTCGTCGGGGCCTAGCGGAGGAGCAGTACTTC.

In its sample, this clonotype was seen a few times. This chain links TRBV6-2 or TRBV6-3 with TRBJ1-6; tentatively, D is TRBD1 (5 bases). Germline V gives CDR1 MNHEY, CDR2 SVGEGT. The CDR3 is 13 amino acids. Trimming shortened V by 1 base and J by 10 bases, and 8 bases separated the two germline ends. In DNA, the CDR3 is TGTGCCAGCAGTTACTTCGGGGGGTCACCCCTCCACTTT. Its translation is CASSYFGGSPLHF.